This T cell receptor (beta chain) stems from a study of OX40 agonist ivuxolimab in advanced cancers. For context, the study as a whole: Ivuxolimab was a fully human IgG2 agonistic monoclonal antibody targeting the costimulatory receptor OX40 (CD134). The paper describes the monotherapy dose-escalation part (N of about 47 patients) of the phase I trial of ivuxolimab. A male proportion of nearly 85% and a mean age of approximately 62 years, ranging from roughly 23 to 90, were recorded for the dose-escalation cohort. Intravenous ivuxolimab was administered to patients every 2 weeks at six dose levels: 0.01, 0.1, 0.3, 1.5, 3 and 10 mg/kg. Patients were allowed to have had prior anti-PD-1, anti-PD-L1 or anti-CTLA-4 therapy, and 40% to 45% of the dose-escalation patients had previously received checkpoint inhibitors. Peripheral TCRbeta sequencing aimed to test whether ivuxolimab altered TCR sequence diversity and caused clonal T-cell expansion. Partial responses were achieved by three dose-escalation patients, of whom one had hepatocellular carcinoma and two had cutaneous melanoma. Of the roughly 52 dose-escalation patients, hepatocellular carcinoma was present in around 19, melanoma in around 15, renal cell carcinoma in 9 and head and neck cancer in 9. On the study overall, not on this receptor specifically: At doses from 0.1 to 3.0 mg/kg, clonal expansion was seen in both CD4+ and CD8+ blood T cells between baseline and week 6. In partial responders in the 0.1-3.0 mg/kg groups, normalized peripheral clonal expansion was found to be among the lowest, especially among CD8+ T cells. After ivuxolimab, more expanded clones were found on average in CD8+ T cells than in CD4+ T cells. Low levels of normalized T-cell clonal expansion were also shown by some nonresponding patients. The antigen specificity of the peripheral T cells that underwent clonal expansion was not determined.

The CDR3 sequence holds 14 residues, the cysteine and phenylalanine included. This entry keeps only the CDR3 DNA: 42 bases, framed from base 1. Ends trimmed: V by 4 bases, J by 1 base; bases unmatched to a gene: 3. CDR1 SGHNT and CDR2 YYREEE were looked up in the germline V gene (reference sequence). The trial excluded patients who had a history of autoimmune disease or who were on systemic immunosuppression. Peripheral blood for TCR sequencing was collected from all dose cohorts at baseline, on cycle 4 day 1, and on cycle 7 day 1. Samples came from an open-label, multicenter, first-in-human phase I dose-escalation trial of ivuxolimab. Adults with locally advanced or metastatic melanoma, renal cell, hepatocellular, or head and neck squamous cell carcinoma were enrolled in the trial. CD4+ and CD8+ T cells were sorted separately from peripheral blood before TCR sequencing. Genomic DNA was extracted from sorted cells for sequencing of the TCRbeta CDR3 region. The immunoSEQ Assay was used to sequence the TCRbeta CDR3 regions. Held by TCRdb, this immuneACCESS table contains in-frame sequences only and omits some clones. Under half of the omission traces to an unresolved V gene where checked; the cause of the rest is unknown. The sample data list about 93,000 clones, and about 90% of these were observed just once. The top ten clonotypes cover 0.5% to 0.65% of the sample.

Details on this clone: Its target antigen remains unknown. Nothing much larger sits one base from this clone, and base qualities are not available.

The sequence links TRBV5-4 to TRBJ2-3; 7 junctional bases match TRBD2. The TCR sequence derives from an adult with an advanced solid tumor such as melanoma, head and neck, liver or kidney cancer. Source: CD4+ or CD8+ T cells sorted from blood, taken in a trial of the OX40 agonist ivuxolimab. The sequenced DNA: TGTGCCAGCAGCATTCGGGGGGGCACAGATACGCAGTATTTT. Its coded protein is CASSIRGGTDTQYF.